This TCR beta chain was found in a study of T cell repertoires in cytomegalovirus infection. General study findings and limits: There were HLA-C-restricted CMV-specific TCR beta clonotypes dominating the ex vivo response.

On this clonotype: Its antigen remains unknown.

TCRdb ran MiXCR on the reads and lists one entry per CDR3 protein. The sample consists of 45,000 to 65,000 distinct CDR3 sequences, around 19% of them appearing once. Trimming removed 3 bases from V and 7 bases from J, with 12 bases in between. Germline V gives CDR1 MGHDK, CDR2 SYGVNS. This CDR3 has 13 residues. Sequencing used CD8+ T cells from cultured PBMCs, obtained from culture after CMV antigen stimulation. This chain uses TRBV25-1 with TRBJ1-1; maybe TRBD1 (6 bases). The TCR comes from a human donor in good health (CMV status not recorded). Some clones in this sample may be carry-over from other donors' samples. The CDR3 sequence: CASSERGWDEAFF. The CDR3 nucleotides are TGTGCCAGCAGTGAGAGGGGGTGGGATGAAGCTTTCTTT.